This is a list of T cell receptor beta chains from one sample in a study of OX40 agonist ivuxolimab in advanced cancers. This table comes from immunoSEQ multiplex PCR, and its TCRdb copy is limited to in-frame clones, with some not included. Of roughly 60,000 clones listed, around four fifths are singletons. This sample comprised CD4+ or CD8+ T cells sorted from blood, obtained in a trial of the OX40 agonist ivuxolimab. All receptors derive from an adult with an advanced solid tumor such as melanoma, head and neck, liver or kidney cancer. Both conserved end residues are part of each CDR3. Fields, in order: clone size, J gene, D gene, V gene, CDR3 DNA, CDR3 protein. A D gene is named only where the DNA matches it firmly. Part of the rows lack a size; the others show once, few, many or a class for expanded clones.

NA | TRBJ2-3 | TRBD2 | TRBV2 | TGTGCCAGCAGTTACGGGACTAGCGGGGATACGCAGTATTTT | CASSYGTSGDTQYF
NA | TRBJ1-3 | NA | TRBV14 | TGTGCCAGCAGCCAAGAAGGGCGGCTCTCTGGAAACACCATATATTTT | CASSQEGRLSGNTIYF
NA | TRBJ2-2 | NA | TRBV5-1 | TGCGCCAGGAACAGGGTTGGGGGCACCGGGGAGCTGTTTTTT | CARNRVGGTGELFF
few | TRBJ2-3 | NA | TRBV10-3 | TGTGCCATCAGTGAGTCGGGGTCCACAGATACGCAGTATTTT | CAISESGSTDTQYF
few | TRBJ2-3 | TRBD1 | TRBV7-9 | TGTGCCAGCAGCTATGGGCAGGGGGAGACAGATACGCAGTATTTT | CASSYGQGETDTQYF
NA | TRBJ2-1 | TRBD2 | TRBV9 | TGTGCCAGCAGCGGCGGGGGGAGGGATGAGCAGTTCTTC | CASSGGGRDEQFF
NA | TRBJ2-5 | NA | TRBV5-6 | TGTGCCAGCAGCTTGGTTGGGGGAGAGACCCAGTACTTC | CASSLVGGETQYF
NA | TRBJ2-3 | TRBD2 | TRBV7-9 | TGTGCCAGCAGCTTAGATGGGAGGGGTACGCAGTATTTT | CASSLDGRGTQYF
NA | TRBJ1-1 | TRBD1 | TRBV19 | TGTGCCAGTAGTACCCGGACAGGGGCCACTGAAGCTTTCTTT | CASSTRTGATEAFF
NA | TRBJ1-3 | TRBD1 | TRBV9 | TGTGCCAGCAGTTCCGGGACAGGGGGTGGAAACACCATATATTTT | CASSSGTGGGNTIYF
NA | TRBJ2-3 | TRBD2 | TRBV27 | TGTGCCAGCAGTCTTGTTTTCCTAGCGGATGGCACAGATACGCAGTATTTT | CASSLVFLADGTDTQYF
NA | TRBJ2-7 | NA | TRBV4-1 | TGCGCCAGCAGCCGAATAACTAGAGACGAGCAGTACTTC | CASSRITRDEQYF
NA | TRBJ2-1 | NA | TRBV28 | TGTGCCAGCAGTTCCCCGCGGAATGAGCAGTTCTTC | CASSSPRNEQFF
NA | TRBJ2-7 | NA | TRBV27 | TGTGCCAGCAGTCCGGGTCCCTCTCCCTACGAGCAGTACTTC | CASSPGPSPYEQYF
NA | TRBJ2-1 | NA | TRBV4-2 | TGTGCCAGCAGCCAAGCTAATACCGACACAGGTTCCCTCTTC | CASSQANTDTGSLF
once | TRBJ2-3 | TRBD2 | TRBV28 | TGTGCCAGCAGTTCGGAAGGACTAGCGGGAGCCCTCCCCCATACGCAGTATTTT | CASSSEGLAGALPHTQYF
once | TRBJ2-1 | NA | TRBV6-5 | TGTGCCAGCTCCCCAGGAGACACCTCCTACAATGAGCAGTTCTTC | CASSPGDTSYNEQFF
NA | TRBJ1-5 | NA | TRBV7-8 | TGTGCCAGCAGCTTAAGGAGGGGCGCAGAGCGCAATCAGCCCCAGCATTTT | CASSLRRGAERNQPQHF
few | TRBJ1-1 | NA | TRBV2 | TGTGCCAGCAGAACCGACAGCCTGAACACTGAAGCTTTCTTT | CASRTDSLNTEAFF
NA | TRBJ2-1 | NA | TRBV2 | TGTGCCAGCAGTGCCCTGAATGAGGGCGGGGAGCAGTTCTTC | CASSALNEGGEQFF
NA | TRBJ2-1 | NA | TRBV5-6 | TGTGCCAGCAGCTTGGAGGGGGGCGCATACAATGAGCAGTTCTTC | CASSLEGGAYNEQFF
once | TRBJ2-3 | NA | TRBV5-1 | TGCGCCAGCAGCTTGGAGGGCAGGGATAGTACAGATACGCAGTATTTT | CASSLEGRDSTDTQYF
NA | TRBJ2-7 | TRBD2 | TRBV4-1 | TGCGCCAGCAGCCAAGAGGGACTAGCGGGATCCTACGAGCAGTACTTC | CASSQEGLAGSYEQYF
NA | TRBJ2-7 | TRBD1 | TRBV4-1 | TGCGCCAGCAGCCATACAGGGGAGTGGATGGAGCAGTACTTC | CASSHTGEWMEQYF
once | TRBJ1-4 | TRBD1 | TRBV6-1 | TGTGCCAGCAGTGAAATGGGACAGCGAGAAAAACTGTTTTTT | CASSEMGQREKLFF
once | TRBJ2-2 | NA | TRBV5-1 | TGCGCCAGCAGCTTGGGAGGGATGGGCACCGGGGAGCTGTTTTTT | CASSLGGMGTGELFF
NA | TRBJ2-7 | TRBD2 | TRBV7-2 | TGTGCCAGCAGACGCGGGACTAGCTCCCTCGAGCAGTACTTC | CASRRGTSSLEQYF
NA | TRBJ2-7 | NA | TRBV6-5 | TGTGCCAGCACCTCTCCGGCCCCGTACGAGCAGTACTTC | CASTSPAPYEQYF
NA | TRBJ2-5 | NA | TRBV7-2 | TGTGCCAGCTTTGGCGGCGTTGGGACCCAGTACTTC | CASFGGVGTQYF
NA | TRBJ1-1 | TRBD1 | TRBV12-5 | TGTGCTAGCGGGAAACCAGACAGGGCGAACACTGAAGCTTTCTTT | CASGKPDRANTEAFF
NA | TRBJ1-1 | NA | TRBV5-4 | TGTGCCAGCAGCTTCCGGGCGAACACTGAAGCTTTCTTT | CASSFRANTEAFF
NA | TRBJ1-2 | NA | TRBV29-1 | TGCAGCGTTGAAGACAGATATGGCTACACCTTC | CSVEDRYGYTF
once | TRBJ2-2 | TRBD1 | TRBV2 | TGTGCCAGCAGTGAAAGGACAGGGATAGCCGGGGAGCTGTTTTTT | CASSERTGIAGELFF
once | TRBJ2-3 | TRBD1 | TRBV6-5 | TGTGCCAGCAGTCCGGGACAGTACACAGATACGCAGTATTTT | CASSPGQYTDTQYF
NA | TRBJ2-7 | TRBD2 | TRBV2 | TGTGCCACCCGGCTAGCGGGATCCTACGAGCAGTACTTC | CATRLAGSYEQYF
NA | TRBJ2-7 | NA | TRBV2 | TGTGCCAGCAGTGATTGGCTAGGGGGATACGAGCAGTACTTC | CASSDWLGGYEQYF
once | TRBJ2-4 | NA | TRBV21-1 | TGTGCCAGCAGCAAAGGGGTCCGAAACAAAAACATTCAGTACTTC | CASSKGVRNKNIQYF
NA | TRBJ2-5 | NA | TRBV27 | TGTGCCAGCAGTAATGGATACCAAGAGACCCAGTACTTC | CASSNGYQETQYF
NA | TRBJ2-5 | NA | TRBV5-6 | TGTGCCAGCAGCTTAAACCCCAGGGAGACCCAGTACTTC | CASSLNPRETQYF
NA | TRBJ2-7 | TRBD2 | TRBV7-9 | TGTGCCAGCAGCATTGTGGGGGGGTTTCCTCGATTCTCCTACGAGCAGTACTTC | CASSIVGGFPRFSYEQYF
NA | TRBJ2-1 | NA | TRBV11-2 | TGTGCCAGCAGCCACGCCGGGACCTCTAATGAGCAGTTCTTC | CASSHAGTSNEQFF
NA | TRBJ2-7 | NA | TRBV11-2 | TGTGCCAGCAGCTTAGCGAACGGGAACGAGCAGTACTTC | CASSLANGNEQYF
NA | TRBJ2-7 | TRBD2 | TRBV5-1 | TGCGCCAGCAGCTTAGGGACTAGCGACTACGAGCAGTACTTC | CASSLGTSDYEQYF
once | TRBJ2-7 | NA | TRBV4-1 | TGCGCCAGCAGCCCAGGGGAGACATCCTACGAGCAGTACTTC | CASSPGETSYEQYF
NA | TRBJ2-2 | NA | TRBV27 | TGTGCCAGCAGTTTAAGTGAGGTGTGGCAGAGGAACACCGGGGAGCTGTTTTTT | CASSLSEVWQRNTGELFF
NA | TRBJ2-7 | TRBD1 | TRBV4-1 | TGCGCCAGCAGCCAATCCCTGGGACAGGGGATCCACGAGCAGTACTTC | CASSQSLGQGIHEQYF
NA | TRBJ2-2 | NA | TRBV5-4 | TGTGCCAGCAGCTTCGCAGGGCTCACCGGGGAGCTGTTTTTT | CASSFAGLTGELFF
NA | TRBJ1-1 | NA | TRBV4-1 | TGCGCCAGCAGCCAGGGACCTTGGAACACTGAAGCTTTCTTT | CASSQGPWNTEAFF
NA | TRBJ1-5 | NA | TRBV27 | TGTGCCAGCAGTTTCGGGCAAAGGCCCCAGCATTTT | CASSFGQRPQHF